What follows are 20 T cell receptor beta chains derived from one specimen sequenced in a study of blood T cell repertoires in COVID-19. Using immunoSEQ multiplex PCR, the repertoire was profiled, and TCRdb retains in-frame clones only, with some absent. This table has about 220,000 clones, about four fifths appearing once. Sequencing was performed on peripheral blood. The receptor source for this set is a woman aged 25 to 39 who had recovered from COVID-19.

In its sample, this clone was seen once. This rearrangement joins TRBV3-1 (or the pseudogene TRBV3-2) to TRBJ2-7, with TRBD2 matching over 11 bases. The J segment lost 5 bases and the V segment lost 7 bases, leaving 4 bases of the junction unmatched. In germline, CDR1 is LGHDT, CDR2 YNNKEL (reference sequence). This CDR3 region has 13 residues. This CDR3 reads CASKELAGDEQYF. CDR3 sequence (DNA): TGTGCCAGCAAGGAACTAGCGGGAGACGAGCAGTACTTC.

This chain connects TRBV28 to TRBJ2-2, with D unresolved. V lost 7 bases and J lost 2, with 8 bases in between. The CDR3 is made up of 13 amino acids. Germline V gene lookup returns CDR1 MDHEN and CDR2 SYDVKM. CDR3 nucleotides: TGTGCCAGCAACCCAGGAAACACCGGGGAGCTGTTTTTT. It specifies CASNPGNTGELFF.

The V and J genes are TRBV19 and TRBJ2-1, with 9 bases aligning to TRBD2. The CDR3 runs to 16 residues. Germline V gene data show CDR1 as LNHDA and CDR2 as SQIVND (reference sequence). Trimming took 0 bases from V and 7 from J; bases not matched to a gene: 7. CDR3 protein: CASSIDHLAGRNEQFF. The CDR3 DNA sequence: TGTGCCAGTAGTATAGATCATCTAGCGGGGAGGAATGAGCAGTTCTTC. Supplemented by reference TRBV19 and TRBJ2-1, the full variable domain reads DGGITQSPKYLFRKEGQNVTLSCEQNLNHDAMYWYRQDPGQGLRLIYYSQIVNDFQKGDIAEGYSVSREKKESFPLTVTSAQKNPTAFYLCASSIDHLAGRNEQFFGPGTRLTVL.

The CDR3 bases are TGTGCCAGCAGCGTAGGGGCCCTCGACAAACTGTTTTTT. Translated, it gives CASSVGALDKLFF. The chain recombines TRBV9 with TRBJ1-4, with D hard to call. Germline V gives CDR1 SGDLS, CDR2 YYNGEE. V dropped 0 bases and J dropped 11 bases, with 11 bases sitting between them. The CDR3 contains 13 residues.

This clone was recorded only once. The chain carries TRBV30 and TRBJ2-7, with 7 bases lining up with TRBD2. The CDR3 is 13 amino acids. V lost 0 bases and J lost 7; bases outside the gene matches: 6. In germline, CDR1 is GTSNPN, CDR2 SVGIG (reference sequence). This CDR3 reads CAWSVSWGGEQYF. DNA of the CDR3: TGTGCCTGGAGTGTAAGCTGGGGGGGGGAGCAGTACTTC.

The chain is built from TRBV24-1 and TRBJ2-7, with 10 bases aligning to TRBD1. The CDR3 runs 16 residues. The germline V gene encodes CDR1 KGHDR and CDR2 SFDVKD. The V gene end was trimmed by 4 bases and the J gene end by 5 bases; junction bases not matched to a gene: 10. The CDR3 here is CATSERGQGLQNEQYF. The CDR3 nucleotides read TGTGCCACCAGTGAACGGGGACAGGGGCTTCAAAACGAGCAGTACTTC.

This chain links TRBV5-1 with TRBJ2-3, with D maybe TRBD2 (5 bases). V dropped 2 bases and J dropped 2 bases, with 15 bases sitting between them. CDR1 is SGHRS and CDR2 is YFSETQ in the germline V gene. This CDR3 is 16 amino acids long. Written as DNA, the CDR3 is TGCGCCAGCAGCTTAGGCCTGGACTCACACACAGATACGCAGTATTTT. This translates into CASSLGLDSHTDTQYF.

A few counts support this clone. This same CDR3 is encoded by further DNA sequences in the sample. This chain links TRBV9 with TRBJ2-2; D remains ambiguous. Trimming pared 0 bases from V and 3 bases from J, leaving 9 bases between. Per the germline V gene, CDR1 is SGDLS and CDR2 is YYNGEE. The CDR3 spans 15 residues. The DNA for the CDR3 is TGTGCCAGCAGCGTAGGCGGCGTCCACACCGGGGAGCTGTTTTTT. Protein: CASSVGGVHTGELFF.

The rearrangement uses TRBV7-2 and TRBJ2-7; D remains ambiguous. Germline CDR1 SGHTA, CDR2 FQGNSA. V shed 1 base and J shed 3 bases, with 19 bases lying between them. This CDR3 is 17 amino acids long. The CDR3 loop is CASSLDPMAELFYEQYF. CDR3 in DNA: TGTGCCAGCAGCTTAGACCCGATGGCGGAGCTTTTCTACGAGCAGTACTTC.

The V and J genes are TRBV2 and TRBJ1-1; D gene uncertain. The CDR3 has 13 amino acids. Between the trimmed V and J ends, which lost 9 bases and 3 bases, there was a span of 14 bases. CDR1 is SNHLY and CDR2 is FYNNEI in the germline V gene. The CDR3 DNA reads as TGTGCCAGGCGTATGGGAGAGGACACTGAAGCTTTCTTT. Translation: CARRMGEDTEAFF.

This chain uses TRBV27 with TRBJ2-7; TRBD1 aligns across 7 bases. The CDR3 is 13 residues long. Germline V gene sequence: CDR1 MNHEY, CDR2 SMNVEV (reference sequence). J gave up 1 base and V 4 bases, and 1 base lay outside the gene matches. The DNA for the CDR3 is TGTGCCAGCAGTTGGGACAGTTCCTACGAGCAGTACTTC. This encodes CASSWDSSYEQYF.

The rearrangement links TRBV3-1 (or the pseudogene TRBV3-2) to TRBJ2-1; D not certain. Germline lookup yields CDR1 LGHDT and CDR2 YNNKEL (reference sequence). This CDR3 region has 19 residues. Trimming left V 1 base short and J 8 bases short, with 27 bases between. The CDR3 region is CASSQVISRLSPELDEQFF. The CDR3 nucleotides are TGTGCCAGCAGCCAAGTAATAAGTAGATTATCCCCGGAGTTGGATGAGCAGTTCTTC.

The chain carries TRBV19 and TRBJ1-1; perhaps TRBD1 as D (5 bases). The germline gives CDR1 LNHDA, CDR2 SQIVND (reference sequence). Trimming took off 9 bases at V and 7 bases at J, with 12 bases between the two ends. This CDR3 comprises 11 residues. The CDR3 nucleotides read TGTGCCAGCCTGGGGGGGATTGAAGCTTTCTTT. It encodes CASLGGIEAFF.

This chain links TRBV29-1 with TRBJ2-2, with D possibly being TRBD1 (9 bases). Germline CDR1 is SQVTM and CDR2 is ANQGSEA. V lost 4 bases and J 4 bases, leaving 19 bases between the germline ends. This CDR3 comprises 16 residues. This CDR3 reads CSVAGGTGRGTGELFF. CDR3 in DNA: TGCAGCGTTGCGGGAGGGACAGGGCGAGGCACCGGGGAGCTGTTTTTT.

The chain employs TRBV30 and TRBJ1-1, with TRBD1 as a possible D gene (5 bases). Germline lookup yields CDR1 GTSNPN and CDR2 SVGIG (reference sequence). Trimming cost V 8 bases and J 5 bases, with 21 bases left between them. This CDR3 has 14 amino acids. The CDR3 here is CASDHGGWATEAFF. The CDR3 bases are TGTGCCAGTGACCACGGGGGGTGGGCGACTGAAGCTTTCTTT.

The chain combines TRBV7-2 with TRBJ1-1, with D possibly TRBD1 on 6 matching bases. This CDR3 spans 13 amino acids. The germline V and J ends were trimmed by 2 bases and 7 bases, with 11 bases remaining between them. Per germline, CDR1 SGHTA and CDR2 FQGNSA. This chain's CDR3 is CASSLNVDSEAFF. DNA for the CDR3: TGTGCCAGCAGCTTAAATGTGGACAGTGAAGCTTTCTTT.

The chain combines TRBV9 with TRBJ1-1; 7 bases align to TRBD1. Germline lookup yields CDR1 SGDLS and CDR2 YYNGEE. There are 13 residues in the CDR3. The trim removed 0 bases at V and 8 bases at J, leaving 4 bases unmatched. CDR3 in amino acids: CASSVEGAGEAFF. As DNA, the CDR3 is TGTGCCAGCAGCGTAGAGGGGGCAGGAGAAGCTTTCTTT.

This clone was counted a few times. The CDR3 sequence is CASSLALAGNSYEQYF. The CDR3 region has the DNA TGTGCCAGCAGCTTAGCGTTAGCGGGCAACTCCTACGAGCAGTACTTC. This rearrangement joins TRBV7-9 to TRBJ2-7, with 7 bases fitting TRBD2. The CDR3 contains 16 residues. The germline CDR1 and CDR2 sequences are SEHNR and FQNEAQ (reference sequence). The V and J ends lost 0 bases and 0 bases, in that order; junction bases with no gene match: 5.

CDR3 sequence (DNA): TGTGCCAGCAGTGCGCTGGGTAGCGGCCCAAATGAGCAGTTCTTC. Its protein is CASSALGSGPNEQFF. The rearrangement uses TRBV2 and TRBJ2-1; possibly TRBD2 for D (6 bases). This CDR3 contains 15 residues. CDR1 is SNHLY, CDR2 FYNNEI, per germline. V shed 4 bases and J shed 7 bases, with 17 bases lying between them.

V is TRBV7-6 and J is TRBJ2-2; weak D call: TRBD2 (6 bases). The CDR3 totals 18 residues. Trimming removed 2 bases from V and 2 bases from J, with 18 bases in between. CDR1 is SGHVS, CDR2 FNYEAQ, per germline. CDR3 protein: CASSLISGELRNTGELFF. In DNA, the CDR3 is TGTGCCAGCAGCTTAATTAGCGGAGAATTAAGAAACACCGGGGAGCTGTTTTTT.